The present TCR beta chain was sequenced within a study of T cell responses to AZD1222 COVID-19 vaccine. Study-wide context: The study pooled second doses at about 4 or about 12 weeks.

Profiling relied on immunoSEQ multiplex PCR, and the TCRdb table lists in-frame clones only, not all of them. The sample yields about 96,000 clones, 89% seen once. This CDR3 is built from 15 residues. The junction had 6 bases not matched to a gene; V was cut back by 1 base and J by 10 bases. Germline CDR1 KGHSH, CDR2 LQKENI. This receptor was identified in an adult in good health. The material was peripheral blood, obtained on day 0 of AZD1222 vaccination. V usage is TRBV18 and J usage is TRBJ1-6; 8 nucleotides agree with TRBD1. The CDR3 region has the DNA TGTGCCAGCTCACCACGGACAGGGTCGGGATCACCCCTCCACTTT. It yields the protein CASSPRTGSGSPLHF.